This T cell receptor (beta chain) comes out of a study of shared clonotypes between healthy human individuals. TCRdb's copy holds only in-frame clones and misses some; the assay was immunoSEQ multiplex PCR. The sample gives some 1,600,000 clones, 95% to 99% of which show up once; about 0.45% is in the top ten. CD4+ cell separation produced CD45RA+ naive and CD45RA-negative memory subsets. Study-level results: Estimated clonotype richness was generally higher in naive than memory subsets. The study drew on few donors, limiting represented genetic and exposure-history diversity. Generation of non-shared clonotypes was less probable than generation of clonotypes shared by all four donors.

Per the germline V gene, CDR1 is SNHLY and CDR2 is FYNNEI. V dropped 3 bases and J dropped 2 bases, with 17 bases sitting between them. This CDR3 is built from 17 residues. Of note for this clone: Antigen specificity is unknown.

The receptor's source is a man aged 25 to 40 in good health. V and J are TRBV2 and TRBJ1-5; a weak D match, TRBD1 (5 bases). Sequenced sample: naive CD4+ T cells sorted from blood. Subset defined: CD45RA+ positively selected. CDR3 in amino acids: CASSDQSGGWGNQPQHF. In DNA form, the CDR3 reads TGTGCCAGCAGTGACCAGAGCGGGGGTTGGGGCAATCAGCCCCAGCATTTT.